The 29 T cell receptor beta chains below were found in one sample sequenced in a study of T cells after yellow fever vaccination. TCRdb independently ran MiXCR on the 5' RACE reads; one entry per CDR3 protein. The sample holds about 350,000 distinct CDR3 sequences, about 7.8% seen once. Sequencing used PBMCs, obtained around 45 days after the first yellow fever vaccination. These receptors were collected from a man between 18 and 35 years old who received the YFV17D yellow fever vaccine.

In its sample, this clonotype was seen a few times. The V gene is TRBV11-2, the J gene TRBJ1-4; tentatively, D is TRBD1 (5 bases). Trimming took 5 bases from V and 11 from J, leaving 12 bases between them. The CDR3 has 12 amino acids. The germline V gene has CDR1 SGHAT and CDR2 FQNNGV. The CDR3 DNA follows: TGTGCCAGCAGCCCTTCACGGGGCAAACTGTTTTTT. The encoded protein is CASSPSRGKLFF.

The J gene is TRBJ2-2, the V gene TRBV5-1, with unresolved D. CDR1 SGHRS and CDR2 YFSETQ come from the germline V gene. CDR3 length: 15 residues. Trimming left V 6 bases short and J 1 base short, with 13 bases between. CDR3 protein: CASNVAAENTGELFF. CDR3 nucleotides: TGCGCCAGCAACGTTGCGGCGGAGAACACCGGGGAGCTGTTTTTT. The full variable domain, in which reference TRBV5-1 and TRBJ2-2 provide the parts outside the CDR3, is KAGVTQTPRYLIKTRGQQVTLSCSPISGHRSVSWYQQTPGQGLQFLFEYFSETQRNKGNFPGRFSGRQFSNSRSEMNVSTLELGDSALYLCASNVAAENTGELFFGEGSRLTVL.

This clonotype has a count of ten or more. The chain couples TRBV28 to TRBJ1-5; the match to TRBD1 covers 8 bases. V shed 5 bases and J 2 bases; nucleotides not matched to a gene: 5. The CDR3 has 15 residues. Germline CDR1 MDHEN, CDR2 SYDVKM. CDR3 coding DNA: TGTGCCAGCAGTCCCAGGGGGCGAGGCAATCAGCCCCAGCATTTT. Amino acids: CASSPRGRGNQPQHF.

The rearrangement uses TRBV5-4 and TRBJ1-4; TRBD1 is a possible D gene (5 bases). In germline, CDR1 is SGHNT, CDR2 YYREEE (reference sequence). The CDR3 has 15 residues. Trimming removed 4 bases from V and 3 bases from J, with 13 bases in between. In nucleotides, the CDR3 is TGTGCCAGCAGCGACCGGCGAGGGGCTAATGAAAAACTGTTTTTT. Its translation: CASSDRRGANEKLFF.

This sequence joins TRBV18 and TRBJ1-5, with D hard to call. Between the trimmed V and J ends, which lost 2 bases and 5 bases, there was a span of 7 bases. The length of the CDR3 is 13 residues. The germline V gene has CDR1 KGHSH and CDR2 LQKENI. The CDR3: CASSPTIYQPQHF. The CDR3 DNA is TGTGCCAGCTCACCAACAATATATCAGCCCCAGCATTTT.

This clonotype turned up a few times. V is TRBV7-9 and J is TRBJ1-2; no clear D gene. The length of the CDR3 is 13 residues. The germline V and J ends were trimmed by 5 bases and 5 bases, with 12 bases remaining between them. Germline V gives CDR1 SEHNR, CDR2 FQNEAQ (reference sequence). The CDR3 is CASSTQSPYGYTF. The CDR3 bases are TGTGCCAGCAGCACACAGAGCCCTTATGGCTACACCTTC.

This clonotype was counted only a few times. The gene calls are TRBV20-1 and TRBJ2-1, with TRBD2 matching 8 bases. V lost 5 bases to trimming and J lost 5 bases; unmatched junction nucleotides: 11. CDR3 length: 15 residues. Germline V CDR1 and CDR2: DFQATT, SNEGSKA (reference sequence). The CDR3 protein is CSAWDNRGGDNEQFF. The CDR3 DNA is TGCAGTGCTTGGGACAACCGGGGGGGGGACAATGAGCAGTTCTTC.

The chain links TRBV6-2 or TRBV6-3 to TRBJ1-1; D gene ambiguous. CDR1 and CDR2 from the germline V gene are MNHEY and SVGEGT. This CDR3 has 12 amino acids. V lost 6 bases and J 11 bases, leaving 16 bases between the germline ends. CDR3 sequence (DNA): TGTGCCAGCAGCTTCGGAGATAATTCGGCTTTCTTT. Amino acid sequence: CASSFGDNSAFF.

This clonotype was found a few times. The chain combines TRBV20-1 with TRBJ2-2; TRBD2 matches 10 bases. CDR1 and CDR2 (germline): DFQATT, SNEGSKA (reference sequence). The V segment lost 2 bases and the J segment 7 bases; nucleotides outside the gene matches: 7. The CDR3 consists of 15 residues. The CDR3 bases are TGCAGTGCTAGATCCCCTAGCGGGGGCGGCGGGGAGCTGTTTTTT. Protein: CSARSPSGGGGELFF.

A few counts support this clonotype. This chain links TRBV4-2 with TRBJ1-1; 9 bases line up with TRBD1. V lost 8 bases and J lost 4; bases outside the gene matches: 11. This CDR3 comprises 15 residues. Germline V gene lookup returns CDR1 LGHNA and CDR2 YNFKEQ. The DNA for the CDR3 is TGTGCCAGCGGGAATATGGGACAGGGCAGCACTGAAGCTTTCTTT. This translates into CASGNMGQGSTEAFF.

This clonotype was picked up a small number of times. The CDR3 coding sequence is TGTGCCAGCAGCTTAGATGCCAGGGAGGGCGAGCAGTTCTTC. Its translation is CASSLDAREGEQFF. The rearrangement uses TRBV7-9 and TRBJ2-1; 7 bases are shared with TRBD2. Germline assignment: CDR1 SEHNR and CDR2 FQNEAQ (reference sequence). The J segment lost 10 bases and the V segment lost 1 base, leaving 7 bases of the junction unmatched. This CDR3 spans 14 amino acids.

This chain connects TRBV20-1 to TRBJ2-3; the match to TRBD1 covers 7 bases. Germline CDR1 and CDR2: DFQATT and SNEGSKA (reference sequence). The V gene end was trimmed by 2 bases and the J gene end by 2 bases; junction bases not matched to a gene: 13. The CDR3 sequence is 17 residues long. CDR3 sequence reads: CSARYELHGTDTDTQYF. The CDR3 DNA reads TGCAGTGCTAGATATGAACTCCACGGGACAGACACAGATACGCAGTATTTT.

V and J are TRBV28 and TRBJ2-7; no firm D call. Trimming took off 1 base at V and 5 bases at J, with 6 bases between the two ends. The CDR3 loop spans 12 amino acids. From germline, CDR1 is MDHEN and CDR2 SYDVKM. The CDR3 protein is CASSLFGDEQYF. For the CDR3, the DNA is TGTGCCAGCAGTTTATTTGGTGACGAGCAGTACTTC.

This clonotype has just a few counts. V and J are TRBV3-1 and TRBJ2-4; TRBD1 agrees at 8 bases. The germline V gene has CDR1 LGHDT and CDR2 YNNKEL (reference sequence). The CDR3 spans 19 residues. The junction had 16 bases not matched to a gene; V was cut back by 5 bases and J by 1 base. In DNA form, the CDR3 reads TGTGCCAGCAGCACAACCGGGACAGGCAAGTTCGGGGCCAAAAACATTCAGTACTTC. It yields the protein CASSTTGTGKFGAKNIQYF.

This clonotype has only a few counts. This rearrangement joins TRBV4-2 to TRBJ1-3, with D perhaps TRBD1 (6 bases). Trimming cost V 7 bases and J 1 base, with 20 bases left between them. Germline CDR1 LGHNA, CDR2 YNFKEQ. This CDR3 region has 17 residues. In nucleotides, the CDR3 is TGTGCCAGCAACTCAGCGAGCCAAAGGGGGTCTGGAAACACCATATATTTT. It codes for CASNSASQRGSGNTIYF.

A few counts support this clonotype. This sequence joins TRBV20-1 and TRBJ2-1, with 10 bases fitting TRBD1. V was clipped by 4 bases and J by 14 bases; unmatched bases: 8. This CDR3 spans 12 amino acids. Germline V lookup: CDR1 DFQATT, CDR2 SNEGSKA (reference sequence). CDR3 nucleotides: TGCAGTGCTATCACCGGGACAGGGGAAGAGTTCTTC. Its protein is CSAITGTGEEFF.

The rearrangement joins TRBV9 to TRBJ2-2; TRBD1 matches at 7 bases. CDR3 length: 19 amino acids. Germline lookup yields CDR1 SGDLS and CDR2 YYNGEE. V was pared by 4 bases and J by 4 bases, with 19 bases of the junction left unmatched. The CDR3 region has the DNA TGTGCCAGCAGCTTCGGCCCTCCCCTCTATACAGGGGCCACCGGGGAGCTGTTTTTT. Translation: CASSFGPPLYTGATGELFF.

This clonotype appeared a few times. The V and J genes are TRBV19 and TRBJ1-2; no firm D call. Germline CDR1 is LNHDA and CDR2 is SQIVND (reference sequence). CDR3 size: 14 residues. V was clipped by 5 bases and J by 4 bases, with 14 bases between them. In DNA, the CDR3 is TGTGCCAGTAGTCCGCCGTTTAACTCCTATGGCTACACCTTC. This translates into CASSPPFNSYGYTF.

This clonotype was observed at least ten times. This chain connects TRBV12-3 or TRBV12-4 to TRBJ2-1; perhaps D is TRBD1 or TRBD2 (5 bases each). The CDR3 has 12 amino acids. The V and J ends lost 6 bases and 6 bases respectively, with 9 bases between them. CDR3 sequence: CASSHGTNEQFF. The CDR3, as DNA: TGTGCCAGCAGCCACGGGACCAATGAGCAGTTCTTC.

This clonotype was seen only a few times. The rearrangement joins TRBV7-9 to TRBJ2-1; 7 positions agree with TRBD2. The CDR3 has 15 residues. The ends lost 5 bases at V and 4 bases at J; junction bases unmatched: 8. CDR1 SEHNR and CDR2 FQNEAQ come from the germline V gene (reference sequence). The CDR3 sequence: CASSLTPGLYNEQFF. CDR3 coding DNA: TGTGCCAGCAGCCTAACCCCGGGACTATACAATGAGCAGTTCTTC.

This clonotype was found a few times. This chain connects TRBV20-1 to TRBJ1-2; a weak D match, TRBD1 (6 bases). V lost 6 bases, J lost 1 base, and 12 bases lay in between. The V gene's germline CDR1 is DFQATT and CDR2 SNEGSKA (reference sequence). CDR3 length equals 13 residues. The CDR3 region is CSAWDNSNYGYTF. The CDR3 region has the DNA TGCAGTGCCTGGGACAATAGTAACTATGGCTACACCTTC.

CDR3 sequence reads: CASSFEGRETQYF. In DNA form, the CDR3 reads TGTGCCAGCAGTTTTGAGGGTAGAGAGACCCAGTACTTC. The chain combines TRBV12-3 or TRBV12-4 with TRBJ2-5, with D tentatively TRBD2 (5 bases). Trimming removed 3 bases at V and 4 bases at J, with 9 bases between. This CDR3 comprises 13 residues.

This clonotype showed up just a few times. The rearrangement uses TRBV5-5 and TRBJ2-5; maybe TRBD1 (6 bases). CDR1 and CDR2 (germline): SGHKS, YYEKEE (reference sequence). The CDR3 is made up of 15 amino acids. V lost 3 bases and J 5 bases, leaving 17 bases between the germline ends. In DNA, the CDR3 is TGTGCCAGCAGCTCACAACAGGGACGGCGGGAGACCCAGTACTTC. The encoded protein is CASSSQQGRRETQYF.

There are many counts of this clonotype. V gene TRBV6-1 combines with J gene TRBJ1-3, with D possibly TRBD1 on 6 matching bases. The CDR3 is 14 amino acids. Germline CDR1 and CDR2: MNHNS and SASEGT. V lost 6 bases, J lost 0 bases, and 9 bases lay in between. The DNA of the CDR3 is TGTGCCAGCAGGCCGGGACACTCTGGAAACACCATATATTTT. It codes for CASRPGHSGNTIYF.

The rearrangement links TRBV5-5 to TRBJ1-6; unclear D gene. CDR3 length: 14 amino acids. V dropped 0 bases and J dropped 7 bases, with 8 bases sitting between them. Looked up from germline, CDR1 is SGHKS and CDR2 is YYEKEE (reference sequence). CDR3 in amino acids: CASSLAVGNSPLHF. The CDR3, as DNA: TGTGCCAGCAGCTTGGCCGTGGGGAATTCACCCCTCCACTTT.

This clonotype showed up just a few times. The J gene is TRBJ2-1, the V gene TRBV20-1; no clear D. Germline values: CDR1 DFQATT, CDR2 SNEGSKA (reference sequence). This CDR3 spans 12 amino acids. Between the trimmed V and J ends, which lost 3 bases and 5 bases, there was a span of 8 bases. The CDR3 sequence is CSARVSHNEQFF. CDR3 sequence (DNA): TGCAGTGCTAGGGTCAGCCACAATGAGCAGTTCTTC.

The rearrangement links TRBV20-1 to TRBJ1-2, with D possibly being TRBD1 (6 bases). Germline-derived CDR1 and CDR2 are DFQATT and SNEGSKA (reference sequence). Trimming pared 8 bases from V and 1 base from J, leaving 20 bases between. The CDR3 length is 15 residues. The CDR3 DNA reads TGCAGTCTCCCAATCCGGGACACCATTAACTATGGCTACACCTTC. Translated: CSLPIRDTINYGYTF.

The V gene is TRBV3-1, the J gene TRBJ1-4, with D perhaps TRBD1 (5 bases). Germline lookup yields CDR1 LGHDT and CDR2 YNNKEL (reference sequence). The ends were cut back, 4 bases at V and 4 bases at J, with 19 bases in the middle. This CDR3 region has 17 residues. In DNA, the CDR3 is TGTGCCAGCAGCCCGTCGAGGCAGGGCTATGGTAATGAAAAACTGTTTTTT. This translates into CASSPSRQGYGNEKLFF.

The chain recombines TRBV28 with TRBJ2-3; 10 bases match TRBD1. Germline V gene data show CDR1 as MDHEN and CDR2 as SYDVKM. The J segment lost 5 bases and the V segment lost 6 bases, leaving 8 bases of the junction unmatched. The CDR3 is 15 amino acids. CDR3 region: CASRGDRGKRDTQYF. CDR3 bases: TGTGCCAGCAGGGGGGACAGGGGAAAGAGAGATACGCAGTATTTT.